This T cell receptor beta chain was found in a study of T cells in tumors after PD-1 blockade. Study-wide background: During anti-PD-1 treatment, some patients continued daily vismodegib 150 mg. Blood samples averaged 113,528 templates (range about 24,679-260,000) and roughly 39,000 unique clonotypes.

The study's findings and limits: Some novel exhausted tumor clones appeared in pre-treatment blood, suggesting peripheral recruitment.

This CDR3 has 16 amino acids. The germline CDR1 and CDR2 sequences are LGHNA and YNFKEQ. V lost 1 base, J lost 2 bases, and 12 bases lay in between. Remarks on this clone: As yet, its antigen is unknown.

TCRdb's copy holds only in-frame clones and misses some; the assay was immunoSEQ multiplex PCR. The data show 20,000 to 25,000 clones, with around 80% seen just once and around 28% held by the top ten. The chain employs TRBV4-2 and TRBJ2-4; D may be TRBD1 or TRBD2 (7 bases each). The sequence came from a human donor with basal cell carcinoma. Sequenced here: PBMCs, sampled before anti-PD-1 treatment. The CDR3 coding sequence is TGTGCCAGCAGCCAAGGACAGGGAGGGTCCAAAAACATTCAGTACTTC. Translating it yields CASSQGQGGSKNIQYF.